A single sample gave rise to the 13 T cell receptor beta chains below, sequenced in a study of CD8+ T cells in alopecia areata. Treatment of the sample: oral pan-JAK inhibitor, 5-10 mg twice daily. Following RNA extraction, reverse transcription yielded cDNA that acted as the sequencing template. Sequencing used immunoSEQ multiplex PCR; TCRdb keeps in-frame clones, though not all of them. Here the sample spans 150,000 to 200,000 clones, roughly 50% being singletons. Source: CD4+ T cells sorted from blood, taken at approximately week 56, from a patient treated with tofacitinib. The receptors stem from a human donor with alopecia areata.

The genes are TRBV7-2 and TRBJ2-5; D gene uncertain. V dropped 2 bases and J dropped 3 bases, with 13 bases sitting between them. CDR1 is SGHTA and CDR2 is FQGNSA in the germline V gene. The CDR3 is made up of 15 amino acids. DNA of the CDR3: TGTGCCAGCAGCTTAAGCCGTTACGCGAAAGAGACCCAGTACTTC. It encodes CASSLSRYAKETQYF. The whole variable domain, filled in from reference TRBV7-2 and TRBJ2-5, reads GAGVSQSPSNKVTEKGKDVELRCDPISGHTALYWYRQSLGQGLEFLIYFQGNSAPDKSGLPSDRFSAERTGGSVSTLTIQRTQQEDSAVYLCASSLSRYAKETQYFGPGTRLLVL.

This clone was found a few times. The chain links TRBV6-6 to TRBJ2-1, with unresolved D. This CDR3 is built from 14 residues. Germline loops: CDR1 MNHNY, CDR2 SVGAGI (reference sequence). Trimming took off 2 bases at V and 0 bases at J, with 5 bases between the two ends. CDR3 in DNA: TGTGCCAGCAGTTACCCGAGCTCCTACAATGAGCAGTTCTTC. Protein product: CASSYPSSYNEQFF.

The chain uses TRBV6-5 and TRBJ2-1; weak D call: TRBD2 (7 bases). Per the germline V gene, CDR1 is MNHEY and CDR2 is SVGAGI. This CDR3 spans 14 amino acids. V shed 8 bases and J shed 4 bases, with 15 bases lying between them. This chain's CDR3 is CASLRAGAYNEQFF. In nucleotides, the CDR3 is TGTGCCAGCCTCCGGGCGGGGGCATACAATGAGCAGTTCTTC.

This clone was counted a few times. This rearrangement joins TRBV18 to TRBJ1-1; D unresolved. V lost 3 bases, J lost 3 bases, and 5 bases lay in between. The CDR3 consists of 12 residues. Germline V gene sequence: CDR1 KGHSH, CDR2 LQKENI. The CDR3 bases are TGTGCCAGCTCACCCGACCACACTGAAGCTTTCTTT. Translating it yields CASSPDHTEAFF.

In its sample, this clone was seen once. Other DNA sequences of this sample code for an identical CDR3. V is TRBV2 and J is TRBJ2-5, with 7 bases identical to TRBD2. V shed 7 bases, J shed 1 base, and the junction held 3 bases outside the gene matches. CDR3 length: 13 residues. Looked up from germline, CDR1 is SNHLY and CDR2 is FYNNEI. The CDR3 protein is CASKGGGQETQYF. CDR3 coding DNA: TGTGCCAGCAAGGGCGGGGGCCAAGAGACCCAGTACTTC.

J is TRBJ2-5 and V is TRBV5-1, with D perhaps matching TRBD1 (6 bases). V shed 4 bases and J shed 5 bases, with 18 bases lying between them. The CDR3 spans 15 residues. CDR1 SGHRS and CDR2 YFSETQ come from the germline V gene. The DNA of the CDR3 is TGCGCCAGCAGCACGTCAGGGGAGCGATGGGAGACCCAGTACTTC. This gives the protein CASSTSGERWETQYF.

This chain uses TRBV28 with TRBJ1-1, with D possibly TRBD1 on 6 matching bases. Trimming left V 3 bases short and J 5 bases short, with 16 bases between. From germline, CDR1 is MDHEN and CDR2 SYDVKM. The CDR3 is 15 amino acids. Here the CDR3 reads CASSLGALGGTEAFF. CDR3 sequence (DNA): TGTGCCAGCAGTTTGGGGGCCTTGGGGGGAACTGAAGCTTTCTTT.

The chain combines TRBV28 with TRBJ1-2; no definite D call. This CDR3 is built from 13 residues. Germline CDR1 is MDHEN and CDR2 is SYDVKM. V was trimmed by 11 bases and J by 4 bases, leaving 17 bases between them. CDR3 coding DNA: TGTGCCGGCGCGTCCGGGGTGGGCTATGGCTACACCTTC. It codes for CAGASGVGYGYTF.

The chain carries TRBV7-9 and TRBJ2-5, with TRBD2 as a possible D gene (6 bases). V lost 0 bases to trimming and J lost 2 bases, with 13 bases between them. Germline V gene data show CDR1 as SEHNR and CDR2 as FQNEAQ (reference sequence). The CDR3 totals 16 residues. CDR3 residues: CASSLAARAGQETQYF. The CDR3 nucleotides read TGTGCCAGCAGCTTAGCAGCGAGGGCGGGGCAAGAGACCCAGTACTTC.

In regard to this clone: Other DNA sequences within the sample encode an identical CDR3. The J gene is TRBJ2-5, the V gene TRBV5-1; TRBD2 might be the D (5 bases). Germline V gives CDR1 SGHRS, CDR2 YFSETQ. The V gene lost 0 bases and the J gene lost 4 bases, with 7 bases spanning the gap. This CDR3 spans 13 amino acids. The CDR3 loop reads CASSLGGGETQYF. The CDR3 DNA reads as TGCGCCAGCAGCTTGGGAGGAGGAGAGACCCAGTACTTC.

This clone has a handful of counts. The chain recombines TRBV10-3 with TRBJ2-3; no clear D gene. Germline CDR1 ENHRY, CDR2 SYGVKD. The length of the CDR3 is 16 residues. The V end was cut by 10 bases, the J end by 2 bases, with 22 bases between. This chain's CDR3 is CASMEPRFGFTDTQYF. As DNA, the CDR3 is TGTGCCAGCATGGAGCCACGGTTTGGATTCACAGATACGCAGTATTTT.

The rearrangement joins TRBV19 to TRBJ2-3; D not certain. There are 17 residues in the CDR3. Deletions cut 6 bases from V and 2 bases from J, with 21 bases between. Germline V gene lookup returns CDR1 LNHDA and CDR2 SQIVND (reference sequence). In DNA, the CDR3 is TGTGCCAGTAGAACCCGTTCGGGTCAGAAGTTCACAGATACGCAGTATTTT. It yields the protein CASRTRSGQKFTDTQYF.

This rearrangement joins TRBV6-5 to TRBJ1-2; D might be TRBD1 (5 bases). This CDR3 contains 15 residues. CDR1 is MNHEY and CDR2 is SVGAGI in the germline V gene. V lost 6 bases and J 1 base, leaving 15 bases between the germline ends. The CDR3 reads CASSLSGRINYGYTF. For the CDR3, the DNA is TGTGCCAGCAGCCTTTCGGGACGGATTAACTATGGCTACACCTTC.